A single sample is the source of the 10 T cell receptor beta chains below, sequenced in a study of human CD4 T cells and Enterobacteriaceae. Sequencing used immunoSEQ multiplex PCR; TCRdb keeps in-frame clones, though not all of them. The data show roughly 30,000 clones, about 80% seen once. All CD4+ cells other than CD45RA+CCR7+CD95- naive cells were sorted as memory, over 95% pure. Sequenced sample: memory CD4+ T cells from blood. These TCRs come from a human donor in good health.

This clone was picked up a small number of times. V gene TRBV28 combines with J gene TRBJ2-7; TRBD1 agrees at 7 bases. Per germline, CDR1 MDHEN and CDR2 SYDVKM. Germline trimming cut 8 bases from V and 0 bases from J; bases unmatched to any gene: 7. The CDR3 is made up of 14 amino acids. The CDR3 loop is CASSGTAHSYEQYF. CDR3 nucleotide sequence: TGTGCCAGCTCCGGGACAGCTCACTCCTACGAGCAGTACTTC.

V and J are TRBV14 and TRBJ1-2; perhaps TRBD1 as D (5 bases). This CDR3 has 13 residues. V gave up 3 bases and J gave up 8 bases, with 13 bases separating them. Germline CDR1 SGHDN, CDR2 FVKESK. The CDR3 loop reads CASSQGTGRGYTF. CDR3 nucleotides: TGTGCCAGCAGCCAGGGGACGGGACGGGGCTACACCTTC.

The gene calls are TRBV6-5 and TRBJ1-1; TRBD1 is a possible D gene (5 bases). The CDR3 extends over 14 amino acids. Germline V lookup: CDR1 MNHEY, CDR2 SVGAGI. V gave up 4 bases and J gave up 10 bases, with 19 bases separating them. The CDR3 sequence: CASSSIKTIGGAFF. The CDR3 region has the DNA TGTGCCAGCAGTTCTATTAAGACCATCGGGGGAGCTTTCTTT.

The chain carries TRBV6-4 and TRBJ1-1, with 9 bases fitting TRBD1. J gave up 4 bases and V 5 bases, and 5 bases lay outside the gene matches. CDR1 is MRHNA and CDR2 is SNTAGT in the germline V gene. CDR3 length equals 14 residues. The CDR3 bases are TGTGCCAGCAGTCCCGGGACAGGGTTCACTGAAGCTTTCTTT. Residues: CASSPGTGFTEAFF.

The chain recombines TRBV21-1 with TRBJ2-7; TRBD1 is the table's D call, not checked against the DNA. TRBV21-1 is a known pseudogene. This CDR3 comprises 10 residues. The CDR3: CASNQVKQYF. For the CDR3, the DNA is TGTGCCAGCAACCAGGTTAAGCAGTACTTC.

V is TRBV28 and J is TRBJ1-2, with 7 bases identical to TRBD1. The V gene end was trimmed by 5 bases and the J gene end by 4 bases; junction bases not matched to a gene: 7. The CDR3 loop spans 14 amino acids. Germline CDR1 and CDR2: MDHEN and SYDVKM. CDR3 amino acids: CASSLGGAGYGYTF. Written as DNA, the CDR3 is TGTGCCAGCAGTCTAGGGGGCGCGGGCTATGGCTACACCTTC.

The DNA for the CDR3 is TGTGCCAGCTCACCCCGGGCTCAAGAGACCCAGTACTTC. It codes for CASSPRAQETQYF. The chain recombines TRBV18 with TRBJ2-5; D unclear. Germline assignment: CDR1 KGHSH and CDR2 LQKENI. This CDR3 comprises 13 residues. Trimming took 3 bases from V and 2 from J, leaving 7 bases between them.

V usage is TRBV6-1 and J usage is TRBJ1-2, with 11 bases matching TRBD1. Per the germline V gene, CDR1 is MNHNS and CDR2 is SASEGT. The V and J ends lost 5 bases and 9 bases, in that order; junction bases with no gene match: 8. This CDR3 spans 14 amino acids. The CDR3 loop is CASSTGTGGFSYTF. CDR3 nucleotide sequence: TGTGCCAGCAGTACCGGGACAGGGGGGTTTAGCTACACCTTC.

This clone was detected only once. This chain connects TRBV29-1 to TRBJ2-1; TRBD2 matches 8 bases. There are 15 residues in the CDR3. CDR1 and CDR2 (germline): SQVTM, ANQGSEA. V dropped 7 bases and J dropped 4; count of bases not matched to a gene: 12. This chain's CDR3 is CSARLTSGAYNEQFF. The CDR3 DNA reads TGCAGCGCTCGGCTTACTAGCGGAGCTTACAATGAGCAGTTCTTC.

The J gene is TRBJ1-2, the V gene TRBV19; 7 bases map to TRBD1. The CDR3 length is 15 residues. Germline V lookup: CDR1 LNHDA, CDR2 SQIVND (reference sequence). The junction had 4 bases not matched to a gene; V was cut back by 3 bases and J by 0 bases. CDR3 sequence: CASSISRGANYGYTF. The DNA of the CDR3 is TGTGCCAGTAGTATTTCCAGGGGGGCTAACTATGGCTACACCTTC.